These T cell receptor beta chains were read from a single sample in a study of CD8+ T cells in alopecia areata. Clones were read by immunoSEQ multiplex PCR, and TCRdb kept only the in-frame ones, dropping some. Of 40,000 to 50,000 clones in the sample, less than 70% were seen once. This material consisted of CD8+ T cells sorted from blood, taken at week 4, from a patient treated with tofacitinib. The receptors here all came from a human donor with alopecia areata. CDR3s include the opening cysteine and the closing phenylalanine or tryptophan. The D gene is left open where the match is weak. Clone size is shown for a subset of rows, as once, few, many or a class of expanded clone.

size | J | V | D | DNA | CDR3
NA | TRBJ2-1 | TRBV4-3 | NA | TGCGCCAGCAGCCAAGGGTTCCAGGAAGATGAGCAGTTCTTC | CASSQGFQEDEQFF
NA | TRBJ2-5 | TRBV29-1 | TRBD1 | TGCAGCGTAACTGACAGGGGAGAGACCCAGTACTTC | CSVTDRGETQYF
NA | TRBJ1-2 | TRBV27 | NA | TGTGCCAGCAGTCCAACAGGGAGTTTGGGCTACACCTTC | CASSPTGSLGYTF
NA | TRBJ1-1 | TRBV7-6 | TRBD1 | TGTGCCAGCAGCTCGAGACAGGGGCAAACTGAAGCTTTCTTT | CASSSRQGQTEAFF
NA | TRBJ2-2 | TRBV15 | TRBD1 | TGTGCCACCAGCCGGCTACAGGGGCACACCGGGGAGCTGTTTTTT | CATSRLQGHTGELFF
NA | TRBJ2-1 | TRBV29-1 | NA | TGCAGCGTTGACTACAATGAGCAGTTCTTC | CSVDYNEQFF
NA | TRBJ2-6 | TRBV5-1 | NA | TGCGCCAGCACTTCTGGGGCCAACGTCCTGACTTTC | CASTSGANVLTF
few | TRBJ2-1 | TRBV10-3 | TRBD2 | TGTGCCATCAGCCTCCGGGGGGATGAGCAGTTCTTC | CAISLRGDEQFF
NA | TRBJ2-7 | TRBV4-1 | TRBD1 | TGCGCCAGCAGCACGAGGACAGGGCTCTACGAGCAGTACTTC | CASSTRTGLYEQYF
NA | TRBJ1-2 | TRBV7-2 | NA | TGTGCCAGCAGCCACGATCAGGGTATCTATGGCTACACCTTC | CASSHDQGIYGYTF
few | TRBJ2-7 | TRBV6-5 | NA | TGTGCCAGTACTACTACCGAACTCGGCGAGCAGTACTTC | CASTTTELGEQYF
few | TRBJ2-1 | TRBV19 | NA | TGTGCCAGTAGTAGCCGGGCAGTCAATGAGCAGTTCTTC | CASSSRAVNEQFF
few | TRBJ2-7 | TRBV2 | TRBD1 | TGTGCCAATGTTCCGGGACAGGGCCTCTACGAGCAGTACTTC | CANVPGQGLYEQYF
NA | TRBJ1-1 | TRBV4-1 | NA | TGCGCCAGCAGTATAGAGGGGGTGACTGAAGCTTTCTTT | CASSIEGVTEAFF
once | TRBJ2-1 | TRBV5-1 | TRBD2 | TGCGCCAGCAGCCGGCCAGCGGGGAGCTCCTACAATGAGCAGTTCTTC | CASSRPAGSSYNEQFF
NA | TRBJ1-5 | TRBV29-1 | TRBD1 | TGCAGCGTTAGGGACAGTAATCAGCCCCAGCATTTT | CSVRDSNQPQHF
few | TRBJ1-2 | TRBV29-1 | NA | TGCAGCGTTGACCCCCGGATTAAGAACCTTTTAGACTATGGCTACACCTTC | CSVDPRIKNLLDYGYTF
NA | TRBJ1-1 | TRBV29-1 | NA | TGCAGCGTTGTACTGAACACTGAAGCTTTCTTT | CSVVLNTEAFF
NA | TRBJ1-1 | TRBV4-1 | NA | TGCGCCAGCAGCCTCACGCGGTTGAACACTGAAGCTTTCTTT | CASSLTRLNTEAFF
NA | TRBJ2-5 | TRBV10-3 | NA | TGTGCCATCAGTTCCCAAGAGACCCAGTACTTC | CAISSQETQYF
NA | TRBJ2-1 | TRBV4-3 | TRBD2 | TGCGCCAGCAGCCTTATAGCGGGTGAGCAGTTCTTC | CASSLIAGEQFF
NA | TRBJ1-6 | TRBV30 | NA | TGTGCCTGGGCCCAGGACAGCTCCTATAATTCACCCCTCCACTTT | CAWAQDSSYNSPLHF
NA | TRBJ2-1 | TRBV7-2 | NA | TGTGCCAGCTCCCAGAGGGGCGCCTACAATGAGCAGTTCTTC | CASSQRGAYNEQFF
few | TRBJ2-5 | TRBV29-1 | NA | TGCAGCGTTGCCCCGGCAGGGCAAGAGACCCAGTACTTC | CSVAPAGQETQYF
few | TRBJ2-7 | TRBV7-9 | NA | TGTGCCAGCAGCGGGGGAACCTACGAGCAGTACTTC | CASSGGTYEQYF
NA | TRBJ2-1 | TRBV6-4 | TRBD1 | TGTGCCAGCAGTGCGACAGGTACAGGGGTCGATGAGCAGTTCTTC | CASSATGTGVDEQFF
few | TRBJ2-2 | TRBV30 | NA | TGTGCCTGGAGTGTACAGGGAACCGGGGAGCTGTTTTTT | CAWSVQGTGELFF
NA | TRBJ1-2 | TRBV7-2 | NA | TGTGCCAGCAGCTTACCAGGTTCCTATGGCTACACCTTC | CASSLPGSYGYTF
NA | TRBJ1-1 | TRBV15 | NA | TGTGCCACCAGCAGAGATTGGGCAGGGCCAGGCACTGAAGCTTTCTTT | CATSRDWAGPGTEAFF
NA | TRBJ2-7 | TRBV30 | NA | TGTGCCTGCGGACAGACCTACGAGCAGTACTTC | CACGQTYEQYF
once | TRBJ2-5 | TRBV27 | NA | TGTGCCAGCAGTTTAACATGGGGTCCTGGGGAGACCCAGTACTTC | CASSLTWGPGETQYF
few | TRBJ2-3 | TRBV19 | TRBD2 | TGTGCCAGTAGTTTCCGGACTAGCGGGGACACAGATACGCAGTATTTT | CASSFRTSGDTDTQYF
NA | TRBJ2-3 | TRBV7-2 | NA | TGTGCCAGCAGCTTAGGAAAAGATACGGAGTATTTT | CASSLGKDTEYF
NA | TRBJ1-2 | TRBV30 | NA | TGTGCCTGGAGGGAGGTCTATGGCTACACCTTC | CAWREVYGYTF
few | TRBJ2-7 | TRBV28 | NA | TGTGCCAGCAGTTTACGGGGGGCGACTGGCGAGCAGTACTTC | CASSLRGATGEQYF
NA | TRBJ1-1 | TRBV6-5 | NA | TGTGCCAGCACTGCAGGGTGGGAAGCTTTCTTT | CASTAGWEAFF
NA | TRBJ2-3 | TRBV7-2 | TRBD2 | TGTGCCAGCAGCTTAGAGTGGACTAGTTTGGGCACAGATACGCAGTATTTT | CASSLEWTSLGTDTQYF
NA | TRBJ1-2 | TRBV25-1 | NA | TGTGCCAGCAGTGAGGCAGAAGGCTACACCTTC | CASSEAEGYTF
NA | TRBJ1-2 | TRBV12-5 | NA | TGTGCTAGTGGTTTGGTACGGACCTATGGCTACACCTTC | CASGLVRTYGYTF
few | TRBJ2-7 | TRBV5-1 | NA | TGCGCCAGCAGCCCCGGAGCCGGCTACGAGCAGTACTTC | CASSPGAGYEQYF
NA | TRBJ1-1 | TRBV5-1 | NA | TGCGCCAGCAGCTTGACGGGTGAAGCTTTCTTT | CASSLTGEAFF
NA | TRBJ2-7 | TRBV5-6 | NA | TGTGCCAGCAGCGAGGGTAAGGGATCGTACGAGCAGTACTTC | CASSEGKGSYEQYF
NA | TRBJ2-7 | TRBV25-1 | TRBD2 | TGTGCCACCAAACGGGGGGACGAGCAGTACTTC | CATKRGDEQYF
few | TRBJ1-1 | TRBV19 | NA | TGTGCCAGTAGTATGGTTGGTACTGAAGCTTTCTTT | CASSMVGTEAFF
once | TRBJ2-7 | TRBV5-4 | TRBD1 | TGTGCCAGCAGCTTGAGGGACAGGGGGCCCTACGAGCAGTACTTC | CASSLRDRGPYEQYF
NA | TRBJ2-5 | TRBV7-2 | TRBD2 | TGTGCCAGCAGCCTTGGGGGGGAGTCGGACCGAGAGACCCAGTACTTC | CASSLGGESDRETQYF
NA | TRBJ2-2 | TRBV30 | NA | TGTGCCTGGAACCATGGAGTGAACACCGGGGAGCTGTTTTTT | CAWNHGVNTGELFF
NA | TRBJ2-7 | TRBV4-1 | TRBD1 | TGCGCCAGCAGCCTCGGGACAGGGCGAGAGCAGTACTTC | CASSLGTGREQYF
NA | TRBJ1-2 | TRBV29-1 | NA | TGCAGCGTTGTGGGGGGGATTGCTGAACCATATGGCTACACCTTC | CSVVGGIAEPYGYTF
NA | TRBJ2-7 | TRBV2 | TRBD2 | TGTGCCAGCAGTGAAGTGCTAGCGGTCCACGAGCAGTACTTC | CASSEVLAVHEQYF